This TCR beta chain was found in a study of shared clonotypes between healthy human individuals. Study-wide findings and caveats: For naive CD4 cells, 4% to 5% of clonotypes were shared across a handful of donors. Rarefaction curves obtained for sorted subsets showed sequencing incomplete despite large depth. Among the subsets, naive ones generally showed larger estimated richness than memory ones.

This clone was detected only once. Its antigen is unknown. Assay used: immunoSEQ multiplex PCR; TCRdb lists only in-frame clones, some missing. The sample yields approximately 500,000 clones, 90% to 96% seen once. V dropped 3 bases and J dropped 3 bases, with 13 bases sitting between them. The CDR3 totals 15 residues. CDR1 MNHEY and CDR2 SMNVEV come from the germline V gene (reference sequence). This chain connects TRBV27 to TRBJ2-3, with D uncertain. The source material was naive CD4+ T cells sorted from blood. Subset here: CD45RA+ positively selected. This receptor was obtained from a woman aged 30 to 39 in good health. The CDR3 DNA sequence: TGTGCCAGCAGTTTCTTGGGCAGCCCGACAGATACGCAGTATTTT. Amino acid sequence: CASSFLGSPTDTQYF.